The 11 T cell receptor beta chains in this list originate from one sample, sequenced in a study of blood T cell repertoires in COVID-19. Profiling relied on immunoSEQ multiplex PCR, and the TCRdb table lists in-frame clones only, not all of them. Among about 150,000 clones listed, 70% to 90% were seen once. The sample was PBMCs or T cells enriched from blood (not recorded which). The receptors shown here come from a man over 45 who had recovered from COVID-19.

This CDR3 is CATSSAGPGTDTQYF. CDR3 DNA: TGTGCCACCAGTAGCGCGGGACCGGGCACAGATACGCAGTATTTT. The chain is built from TRBV24-1 and TRBJ2-3; possibly TRBD2 for D (6 bases). This CDR3 is built from 15 residues. The V gene's germline CDR1 is KGHDR and CDR2 SFDVKD. V was trimmed by 6 bases and J by 1 base, leaving 13 bases between them.

The J gene is TRBJ1-1, the V gene TRBV14; 8 bases are shared with TRBD1. V dropped 5 bases and J dropped 4; count of bases not matched to a gene: 3. Per germline, CDR1 SGHDN and CDR2 FVKESK. This CDR3 contains 13 residues. The CDR3 DNA sequence: TGTGCCAGCAGCAGGACAGGGCGCACTGAAGCTTTCTTT. Translation: CASSRTGRTEAFF.

The J gene is TRBJ2-1, the V gene TRBV7-6, with TRBD2 matching 9 bases. CDR1 and CDR2 from the germline V gene are SGHVS and FNYEAQ. The J segment lost 4 bases and the V segment lost 4 bases, leaving 5 bases of the junction unmatched. CDR3 size: 15 residues. The CDR3 reads CASSSTSGVYNEQFF. In nucleotides, the CDR3 is TGTGCCAGCAGCTCGACTAGCGGCGTATACAATGAGCAGTTCTTC.

The chain links TRBV5-6 to TRBJ1-4; D possibly corresponds to TRBD1 (6 bases). V lost 4 bases, J lost 3 bases, and 16 bases lay in between. The germline CDR1 and CDR2 sequences are SGHDT and YYEEEE. This CDR3 comprises 16 residues. The CDR3 DNA reads as TGTGCCAGCAGCCCCAGCTGGGGGCCTGCTAATGAAAAACTGTTTTTT. Translated, it gives CASSPSWGPANEKLFF.

The chain joins TRBV5-4 to TRBJ1-2, with 10 nucleotides matching TRBD1. The germline gives CDR1 SGHNT, CDR2 YYREEE (reference sequence). V shed 5 bases and J 3 bases; nucleotides not matched to a gene: 4. The CDR3 has 14 amino acids. The CDR3 sequence is CASRSGTGDYGYTF. CDR3 nucleotide sequence: TGTGCCAGCAGATCCGGGACAGGGGACTATGGCTACACCTTC.

The genes are TRBV3-1 (or the pseudogene TRBV3-2) and TRBJ1-4; no clear D. CDR1 LGHDT and CDR2 YNNKEL come from the germline V gene (reference sequence). This CDR3 spans 12 amino acids. V was cut by 5 bases and J by 8 bases, with 9 bases left in between. This CDR3 reads CASSARKEKLFF. The CDR3 coding sequence is TGTGCCAGCAGCGCCAGGAAGGAAAAACTGTTTTTT.

The chain carries TRBV21-1 and TRBJ2-2; TRBD1, the table's D call, was not compared with the DNA. TRBV21-1 is given as a pseudogene. The CDR3 has 16 amino acids. The CDR3 DNA reads TGTGCCAGCAGCAAAGAGGGGGACAGGGTCACCGGGGAGCTGTTTTTT. This codes for CASSKEGDRVTGELFF.

The rearrangement uses TRBV28 and TRBJ1-2; no clear D gene. The V gene's germline CDR1 is MDHEN and CDR2 SYDVKM. V lost 6 bases and J lost 5, with 7 bases in between. The CDR3 covers 11 residues. This CDR3 reads CASRSVYGYTF. The CDR3 coding sequence is TGTGCCAGCAGATCAGTTTATGGCTACACCTTC.

V gene TRBV5-1 combines with J gene TRBJ1-2, with TRBD1 matching 7 bases. The CDR3 has 15 amino acids. Germline V gene data show CDR1 as SGHRS and CDR2 as YFSETQ. After removal of 4 bases from V and 4 bases from J, the junction contained 10 bases not matched to a gene. CDR3 loop: CASSPGDRAPYGYTF. For the CDR3, the DNA is TGCGCCAGCAGCCCAGGAGACAGGGCTCCCTATGGCTACACCTTC.

V gene TRBV19 combines with J gene TRBJ1-3, with D hard to call. The CDR3 length is 13 residues. Germline V gene data show CDR1 as LNHDA and CDR2 as SQIVND (reference sequence). V lost 7 bases and J 5 bases, leaving 12 bases between the germline ends. The CDR3 sequence is CASNDKRRNTIYF. As DNA, the CDR3 is TGTGCCAGTAACGACAAACGGAGAAACACCATATATTTT.

The rearrangement uses TRBV5-1 and TRBJ2-3, with 11 bases aligning to TRBD1. The V and J ends lost 1 base and 4 bases, in that order; junction bases with no gene match: 2. Germline CDR1 and CDR2: SGHRS and YFSETQ. The CDR3 contains 15 residues. For the CDR3, the DNA is TGCGCCAGCAGCTTGAAGGGACAGGGGGCAGATACGCAGTATTTT. Protein sequence: CASSLKGQGADTQYF.